This passage covers 4 T cell receptor beta chains from one sample sequenced in a study of tumor and adjacent non-tumor tissue in lung cancer. A modified ARM-PCR protocol with three rounds of nested PCR amplified TCRbeta. TCRdb ran MiXCR on the multiplex PCR reads and lists one entry per CDR3 protein. Found here are 130,000 or so distinct CDR3 sequences, roughly 64% of them singletons; the top ten hold 10% to 15%. RNA was extracted from bulk tissue without any cell sorting. The specimen sequenced was lung tumor tissue. Receptors originate from a man aged 25 to 40 with non-small cell lung cancer.

This clonotype was seen at least ten times. This CDR3 is CSGGQANTGELFF. In nucleotides, the CDR3 is TGCAGCGGTGGACAGGCTAACACCGGGGAGCTGTTTTTT. This chain uses TRBV29-1 with TRBJ2-2; the match to TRBD1 covers 7 bases. The junction had 4 bases not matched to a gene; V was cut back by 7 bases and J by 2 bases. CDR1 is SQVTM, CDR2 ANQGSEA, per germline. The CDR3 spans 13 residues.

Regarding this clonotype: A much larger clone differs from this one at a single base, so this may be a read error. The J gene is TRBJ2-1, the V gene TRBV11-3, with TRBD2 as a possible D gene (6 bases). CDR1 is SGHNT and CDR2 is YENEEA in the germline V gene. The CDR3 extends over 14 amino acids. CDR3 amino acids: CAGSPSPGDNEQFF. The CDR3 DNA reads as TGTGCCGGCAGCCCTAGTCCGGGGGACAATGAGCAGTTCTTC. Supplemented by reference TRBV11-3 and TRBJ2-1, the full variable domain reads EAGVVQSPRYKIIEKKQPVAFWCNPISGHNTLYWYLQNLGQGPELLIRYENEEAVDDSQLPKDRFSAERLKGVDSTLKIQPAELGDSAVYLCAGSPSPGDNEQFFGPGTRLTVL.

This clonotype was counted many times. The chain recombines TRBV6-5 with TRBJ1-2; TRBD1 is a possible D gene (6 bases). CDR1 and CDR2 from the germline V gene are MNHEY and SVGAGI. The CDR3 length is 17 residues. Trimming shortened V by 0 bases and J by 4 bases, and 18 bases separated the two germline ends. CDR3 loop: CASSYSPRDTKFYGYTF. The CDR3 nucleotides read TGTGCCAGCAGTTACTCCCCCCGGGACACAAAATTCTATGGCTACACCTTC.

Worth noting for this clonotype: At one end the junction does not follow the germline gene, possibly because of a read error. This sequence joins TRBV6-5 and TRBJ2-3; 10 bases are shared with TRBD2. The germline V gene encodes CDR1 MNHEY and CDR2 SVGAGI. The CDR3 is 15 amino acids. The CDR3 loop is CGSSPSGGGTDTQYF. The CDR3 nucleotides are TGTGGCAGCAGTCCGAGCGGGGGGGGCACAGATACGCAGTATTTT.